The rows below give T cell receptor beta chains drawn from one sample of a study of blood T cells in healthy people across ages. TCRdb reanalysed the 5' RACE reads using MiXCR and keeps one entry per CDR3 protein. This sample has fewer than 1,000,000 distinct CDR3 sequences; 40% to 50% occur once, and the top ten carry roughly 18%. The sequencing input was blood. These receptors came from a man in his fifties or sixties in good health. CDR3s include the opening cysteine and the closing phenylalanine or tryptophan. Each record gives: clone size, V gene, J gene, D gene, CDR3 protein, CDR3 DNA. A D gene is named only where the DNA matches it firmly. Not every row has a clone size; where given, it reads once, few, many or a size class.

size: -; V: TRBV20-1; J: TRBJ1-6; D: TRBD1; CDR3: CSASNRGHSPLHF; DNA: TGCAGTGCTAGTAACAGGGGGCATTCACCCCTCCACTTT
size: -; V: TRBV20-1; J: TRBJ2-1; D: TRBD2; CDR3: CSARATSGGAPYNEQFF; DNA: TGCAGTGCTAGGGCGACTAGCGGGGGGGCCCCTTACAATGAGCAGTTCTTC
size: few; V: TRBV7-2; J: TRBJ1-2; D: -; CDR3: CASSETNRYGYTF; DNA: TGTGCCAGCAGCGAGACTAACCGCTATGGCTACACCTTC
size: -; V: TRBV20-1; J: TRBJ2-2; D: -; CDR3: CSARDVGTGSSYTGELFF; DNA: TGCAGTGCTAGAGATGTCGGAACAGGGAGCAGCTACACCGGGGAGCTGTTTTTT
size: once; V: TRBV20-1; J: TRBJ1-6; D: -; CDR3: CSARDTTVGSPLHF; DNA: TGCAGTGCTAGGGACACCACAGTAGGGTCACCCCTCCACTTT
size: many; V: TRBV28; J: TRBJ2-5; D: -; CDR3: CASRPTPDPDQETQYF; DNA: TGTGCCAGCAGACCCACACCGGACCCAGACCAAGAGACCCAGTACTTC
size: -; V: TRBV25-1; J: TRBJ1-2; D: TRBD1; CDR3: CASSDKGRDRGYGYTF; DNA: TGTGCCAGCAGTGACAAAGGACGGGACAGGGGTTATGGCTACACCTTC
size: few; V: TRBV7-9; J: TRBJ1-4; D: TRBD1; CDR3: CASSLGDRGRGEKLFF; DNA: TGTGCCAGCAGCTTAGGCGACAGGGGCCGGGGTGAAAAACTGTTTTTT
size: -; V: TRBV20-1; J: TRBJ1-6; D: -; CDR3: CSARVTGATYNSPLHF; DNA: TGCAGTGCTAGAGTTACAGGCGCTACCTATAATTCACCCCTCCACTTT
size: -; V: TRBV5-1; J: TRBJ2-1; D: TRBD1; CDR3: CASSSQTGGGQFF; DNA: TGCGCCAGCAGCAGCCAGACAGGGGGCGGGCAGTTCTTC
size: few; V: TRBV2; J: TRBJ2-5; D: -; CDR3: CASTGGPTETQYF; DNA: TGTGCCAGCACAGGAGGCCCCACGGAGACCCAGTACTTC
size: many; V: TRBV28; J: TRBJ2-6; D: -; CDR3: CASLTGGSGANVLTF; DNA: TGTGCCAGCCTAACAGGAGGCTCTGGGGCCAACGTCCTGACTTTC
size: -; V: TRBV20-1; J: TRBJ1-5; D: -; CDR3: CSARGQLNQPQHF; DNA: TGCAGTGCTAGAGGACAGCTCAATCAGCCCCAGCATTTT
size: few; V: TRBV9; J: TRBJ2-1; D: -; CDR3: CASSPSGTLSYNEQFF; DNA: TGTGCCAGCAGCCCCTCCGGGACACTCTCCTACAATGAGCAGTTCTTC
size: -; V: TRBV7-2; J: TRBJ2-1; D: TRBD1; CDR3: CASSPRGQDNEQFF; DNA: TGTGCCAGCAGCCCTAGGGGACAGGACAATGAGCAGTTCTTC
size: -; V: TRBV4-3; J: TRBJ2-1; D: TRBD2; CDR3: CASSQGTSGGAEYYNEQFF; DNA: TGCGCCAGCAGCCAAGGGACTAGCGGGGGGGCCGAGTACTACAATGAGCAGTTCTTC
size: once; V: TRBV20-1; J: TRBJ1-5; D: TRBD1; CDR3: CSARGTGGDQPQHF; DNA: TGCAGTGCTAGAGGAACAGGGGGCGATCAGCCCCAGCATTTT
size: -; V: TRBV20-1; J: TRBJ2-5; D: TRBD2; CDR3: CSATAGGRGTQYF; DNA: TGCAGTGCTACCGCGGGAGGTCGGGGGACCCAGTACTTC
size: few; V: TRBV27; J: TRBJ2-7; D: TRBD1; CDR3: CASSTGTGGFGEQYF; DNA: TGTGCCAGCAGTACAGGGACAGGGGGGTTCGGCGAGCAGTACTTC
size: few; V: TRBV12-3/TRBV12-4; J: TRBJ1-2; D: -; CDR3: CASSLERGNYGYTF; DNA: TGTGCCAGCAGTTTAGAGCGGGGGAACTATGGCTACACCTTC
size: -; V: TRBV6-1; J: TRBJ2-7; D: TRBD1; CDR3: CASSERRGLGEQYF; DNA: TGTGCCAGCAGTGAACGCAGGGGGCTAGGTGAGCAGTACTTC
size: -; V: TRBV20-1; J: TRBJ2-1; D: TRBD2; CDR3: CSARERSGGAYNEQFF; DNA: TGCAGTGCTAGAGAAAGAAGCGGGGGGGCATACAATGAGCAGTTCTTC
size: -; V: TRBV6-2/TRBV6-3; J: TRBJ2-2; D: TRBD2; CDR3: CASTSLGGGAGGELFF; DNA: TGTGCCAGCACGTCCTTGGGCGGGGGGGCCGGCGGGGAGCTGTTTTTT
size: -; V: TRBV12-3/TRBV12-4; J: TRBJ1-2; D: TRBD1; CDR3: CASSNRGLTNYGYTF; DNA: TGTGCCAGCAGCAACAGGGGGCTGACTAACTATGGCTACACCTTC
size: -; V: TRBV30; J: TRBJ2-1; D: -; CDR3: CAWSVDSSYNEQFF; DNA: TGTGCCTGGAGTGTGGACAGTTCCTACAATGAGCAGTTCTTC
size: -; V: TRBV12-3/TRBV12-4; J: TRBJ2-7; D: -; CDR3: CASSDMGSYEQYF; DNA: TGTGCCAGCAGCGACATGGGCTCCTACGAGCAGTACTTC
size: -; V: TRBV20-1; J: TRBJ1-1; D: -; CDR3: CSASQSHSGGTEAFF; DNA: TGCAGTGCTAGTCAATCCCATTCGGGCGGCACTGAAGCTTTCTTT
size: -; V: TRBV6-6; J: TRBJ2-3; D: -; CDR3: CASTSGVTDTQYF; DNA: TGTGCCAGCACCTCTGGAGTTACAGATACGCAGTATTTT
size: many; V: TRBV7-2; J: TRBJ2-5; D: TRBD2; CDR3: CASSLVAGGRGETQYF; DNA: TGTGCCAGCAGCTTAGTTGCGGGGGGACGCGGGGAGACCCAGTACTTC
size: few; V: TRBV27; J: TRBJ2-1; D: TRBD1; CDR3: CASSSRTGRSSYNEQFF; DNA: TGTGCCAGCAGTTCCCGGACAGGGCGGTCGTCCTACAATGAGCAGTTCTTC
size: few; V: TRBV7-2; J: TRBJ2-5; D: -; CDR3: CASSSPGFTETQYF; DNA: TGTGCCAGCAGCTCCCCGGGATTCACAGAGACCCAGTACTTC
size: -; V: TRBV6-2/TRBV6-3; J: TRBJ2-7; D: -; CDR3: CASSYSAGQRSYEQYF; DNA: TGTGCCAGCAGTTACTCGGCAGGCCAAAGGTCCTACGAGCAGTACTTC
size: once; V: TRBV4-3; J: TRBJ2-2; D: -; CDR3: CASSQVAGVFTGELFF; DNA: TGCGCCAGCAGCCAAGTTGCAGGGGTGTTCACCGGGGAGCTGTTTTTT
size: -; V: TRBV4-1; J: TRBJ1-1; D: -; CDR3: CASSHPGGGITEAFF; DNA: TGCGCCAGCAGCCACCCGGGAGGGGGGATCACTGAAGCTTTCTTT
size: -; V: TRBV20-1; J: TRBJ2-1; D: TRBD2; CDR3: CSAPLAGSGNEQFF; DNA: TGCAGTGCTCCACTAGCGGGCTCTGGGAATGAGCAGTTCTTC
size: few; V: TRBV7-2; J: TRBJ2-6; D: -; CDR3: CASSRKTGRNGANVLTF; DNA: TGTGCCAGCAGCCGAAAGACAGGGAGGAATGGGGCCAACGTCCTGACTTTC
size: -; V: TRBV6-1; J: TRBJ2-3; D: -; CDR3: CASSEAPGISTDTQYF; DNA: TGTGCCAGCAGTGAAGCGCCAGGGATTAGCACAGATACGCAGTATTTT
size: -; V: TRBV7-3; J: TRBJ2-1; D: TRBD1; CDR3: CASSPGDRYNEQFF; DNA: TGTGCCAGCAGCCCCGGGGACAGGTACAATGAGCAGTTCTTC
size: -; V: TRBV11-2; J: TRBJ2-7; D: TRBD2; CDR3: CASSPQRGYQYF; DNA: TGTGCCAGCAGCCCCCAGCGGGGGTACCAGTACTTC
size: -; V: TRBV24-1; J: TRBJ2-1; D: -; CDR3: CATQSTRSGVGNEQFF; DNA: TGTGCCACCCAGTCTACCCGTTCAGGGGTGGGCAATGAGCAGTTCTTC
size: -; V: TRBV4-1; J: TRBJ2-7; D: TRBD1; CDR3: CASSQAGTGQGYEQYF; DNA: TGCGCCAGCAGCCAAGCAGGGACGGGACAGGGCTACGAGCAGTACTTC